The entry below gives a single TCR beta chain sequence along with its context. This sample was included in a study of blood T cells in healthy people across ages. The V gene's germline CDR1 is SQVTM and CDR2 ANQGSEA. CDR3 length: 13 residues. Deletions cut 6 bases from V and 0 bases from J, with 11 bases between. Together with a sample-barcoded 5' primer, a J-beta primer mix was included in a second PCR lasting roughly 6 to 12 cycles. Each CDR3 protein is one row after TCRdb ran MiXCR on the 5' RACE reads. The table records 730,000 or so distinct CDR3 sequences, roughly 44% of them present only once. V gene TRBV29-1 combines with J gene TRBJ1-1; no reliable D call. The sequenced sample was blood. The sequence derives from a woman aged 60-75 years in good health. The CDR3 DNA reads TGCAGCGTCACCGGGGAAATGAACACTGAAGCTTTCTTT. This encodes CSVTGEMNTEAFF.